This T cell receptor beta chain emerged from a study of beta chain features in type 1 diabetes. Overall study: Sorted cells numbering around 100,000,000 were examined across all samples.

A single heparinised draw of about 120 mL on average was taken per donor. CD45RO/CCR7/CD25/CD127/CD95/CD27 sorting isolated CD4+ naive, central memory, regulatory and stem cell-like memory cells. Every bit of the isolated RNA underwent reverse transcription, so sequencing read expressed TCRB transcripts. The table came from immunoSEQ multiplex PCR; TCRdb's copy has only in-frame clones and leaves some out. In the table there are fewer than 450,000 clones, around an eighth of which are singletons. Germline CDR1 and CDR2: MNHNS and SASEGT. V was cut by 2 bases and J by 5 bases, with 12 bases left in between. The CDR3 runs to 14 residues. To note about this clone: Its cognate antigen is unknown.

Whole-study results and caveats: Type 1 diabetes patients had moderately but significantly shorter TCRB CDR3s in all four CD4+ subsets. Cells with high TCR expression could be over-represented by cDNA sequencing.

This clonotype was sampled from a young woman with type 1 diabetes. The rearrangement links TRBV6-1 to TRBJ1-1, with D perhaps matching TRBD1 (5 bases). The sequenced material came from naive CD4+ T cells from blood. The CDR3 sequence: CASSESPPGTEAFF. CDR3 nucleotide sequence: TGTGCCAGCAGTGAATCCCCCCCAGGGACTGAAGCTTTCTTT.